A single sample gave rise to the 21 T cell receptor beta chains below, sequenced in a study of blood T cell repertoires in COVID-19. TCRdb's table, derived via immunoSEQ multiplex PCR, lists solely in-frame clones and lacks some. The data show about 98,000 clones, with 80% to 95% seen just once and 4% to 4.5% held by the top ten. Sequencing used peripheral blood. Receptors originate from a man in his late teens or twenties with acute or convalescent COVID-19.

The chain couples TRBV4-2 to TRBJ1-6; 8 bases map to TRBD1. CDR1 is LGHNA, CDR2 YNFKEQ, per germline. Germline trimming cut 6 bases from V and 11 bases from J; bases unmatched to any gene: 9. The CDR3 consists of 14 residues. CDR3 protein: CASSGQGSIPPLHF. The CDR3 DNA follows: TGTGCCAGCAGTGGACAGGGAAGTATCCCACCCCTCCACTTT.

The genes are TRBV5-1 and TRBJ1-1; maybe TRBD1 (6 bases). The CDR3 contains 16 residues. The germline V gene encodes CDR1 SGHRS and CDR2 YFSETQ. Trimming stripped 4 bases from V and 2 bases from J, with 18 bases between. CDR3 nucleotide sequence: TGCGCCAGCAGCCGGCCGAACAGGGTCGAAAACACTGAAGCTTTCTTT. Amino acids: CASSRPNRVENTEAFF.

The rearrangement uses TRBV6-5 and TRBJ2-3; 9 bases map to TRBD2. The germline V gene encodes CDR1 MNHEY and CDR2 SVGAGI. V shed 4 bases, J shed 0 bases, and the junction held 5 bases outside the gene matches. This CDR3 has 16 residues. The CDR3 coding sequence is TGTGCCAGCAGTTGGTTAGCGGGAGTCAGCACAGATACGCAGTATTTT. Residues: CASSWLAGVSTDTQYF.

This sequence joins TRBV6-5 and TRBJ1-1; the match to TRBD1 covers 7 bases. CDR3 length: 14 amino acids. Germline V gives CDR1 MNHEY, CDR2 SVGAGI. After removal of 5 bases from V and 4 bases from J, the junction contained 7 bases not matched to a gene. CDR3 sequence: CASSPAGGPTEAFF. The CDR3 DNA follows: TGTGCCAGCAGTCCGGCAGGGGGTCCCACTGAAGCTTTCTTT.

The chain has TRBV2 and TRBJ1-4; 8 bases are a match to TRBD1. This CDR3 region has 15 residues. CDR1 is SNHLY, CDR2 FYNNEI, per germline. With 8 bases clipped from V and 1 base from J, the junction kept 6 bases outside the gene matches. The CDR3 protein is CASSYDRGTNEKLFF. CDR3 in DNA: TGTGCCAGCTCTTATGACAGGGGAACTAATGAAAAACTGTTTTTT.

This rearrangement joins TRBV19 to TRBJ1-3; possibly TRBD1 for D (6 bases). CDR1 and CDR2 from the germline V gene are LNHDA and SQIVND (reference sequence). V was trimmed by 7 bases and J by 3 bases, leaving 16 bases between them. CDR3 length equals 15 residues. The CDR3 region has the DNA TGTGCCAGTACCTTACAGGGTATTTTTGGAAACACCATATATTTT. It yields the protein CASTLQGIFGNTIYF.

The rearrangement links TRBV11-2 to TRBJ1-1, with 7 bases lining up with TRBD1. The ends lost 5 bases at V and 2 bases at J; junction bases unmatched: 5. CDR1 SGHAT and CDR2 FQNNGV come from the germline V gene. The CDR3 spans 14 residues. The CDR3 region is CASSRWDRNTEAFF. Written as DNA, the CDR3 is TGTGCCAGCAGCCGGTGGGACAGAAACACTGAAGCTTTCTTT.

CDR3 in amino acids: CASSDPGAGGVTDTQYF. CDR3 coding DNA: TGTGCCAGCAGTGACCCTGGGGCGGGAGGCGTCACAGATACGCAGTATTTT. The J gene is TRBJ2-3, the V gene TRBV25-1; 8 positions agree with TRBD2. V lost 3 bases, J lost 2 bases, and 10 bases stayed unmatched. The CDR3 spans 17 residues. The germline gives CDR1 MGHDK, CDR2 SYGVNS.

V and J are TRBV30 and TRBJ1-4; TRBD1 is a possible D gene (5 bases). CDR3 length equals 16 residues. With 0 bases removed from V and 0 bases from J, the gap between germline ends came to 11 bases. Germline V gene lookup returns CDR1 GTSNPN and CDR2 SVGIG (reference sequence). Here the CDR3 reads CAWSVPGLSTNEKLFF. CDR3 DNA sequence: TGTGCCTGGAGTGTACCGGGACTTTCAACTAATGAAAAACTGTTTTTT.

The chain carries TRBV11-3 and TRBJ1-1; no clear D. The CDR3 contains 15 residues. Trimming shortened V by 0 bases and J by 0 bases, and 8 bases separated the two germline ends. CDR1 SGHNT and CDR2 YENEEA come from the germline V gene. This chain's CDR3 is CASSLDPGMNTEAFF. CDR3 DNA: TGTGCCAGCAGCTTAGATCCAGGCATGAACACTGAAGCTTTCTTT.

CDR3: CASSLLGAGANYGYTF. As DNA, the CDR3 is TGTGCCAGCAGTTTATTAGGGGCAGGGGCTAACTATGGCTACACCTTC. The chain carries TRBV27 and TRBJ1-2; a weak D match, TRBD1 (6 bases). The CDR3 covers 16 residues. Germline loops: CDR1 MNHEY, CDR2 SMNVEV (reference sequence). V lost 1 base to trimming and J lost 0 bases, with 12 bases between them.

This clone was seen a handful of times. V and J are TRBV7-2 and TRBJ1-5, with a possible D match to TRBD1 (5 bases). The CDR3 runs to 14 residues. The germline V and J ends were trimmed by 2 bases and 2 bases, with 7 bases remaining between them. CDR1 and CDR2 (germline): SGHTA, FQGNSA. CDR3 DNA: TGTGCCAGCAGCTTATCGGGGGGCAATCAGCCCCAGCATTTT. It encodes CASSLSGGNQPQHF.

CDR3 amino acids: CASSSGVQDQPQHF. DNA for the CDR3: TGTGCCAGCAGCTCAGGCGTTCAGGATCAGCCCCAGCATTTT. The chain uses TRBV5-6 and TRBJ1-5; D gene ambiguous. Looked up from germline, CDR1 is SGHDT and CDR2 is YYEEEE. V was shortened by 3 bases and J by 5 bases, with 12 bases between the two germline ends. The CDR3 spans 14 residues. Filled out from reference TRBV5-6 and TRBJ1-5, the complete variable domain reads DAGVTQSPTHLIKTRGQQVTLRCSPKSGHDTVSWYQQALGQGPQFIFQYYEEEERQRGNFPDRFSGHQFPNYSSELNVNALLLGDSALYLCASSSGVQDQPQHFGDGTRLSIL.

This chain connects TRBV25-1 to TRBJ2-1; TRBD1 matches at 9 bases. The germline V gene has CDR1 MGHDK and CDR2 SYGVNS. V lost 7 bases, J lost 6 bases, and 10 bases stayed unmatched. The CDR3 is made up of 15 amino acids. Written as DNA, the CDR3 is TGTGCCAGCAAATCCTCGGGACAGGGAGGCAATGAGCAGTTCTTC. Amino acid sequence: CASKSSGQGGNEQFF.

The gene calls are TRBV7-9 and TRBJ1-6; TRBD1 agrees at 8 bases. Looked up from germline, CDR1 is SEHNR and CDR2 is FQNEAQ (reference sequence). The CDR3 is 16 residues long. V lost 1 base to trimming and J lost 10 bases; unmatched junction nucleotides: 9. The CDR3 bases are TGTGCCAGCAGCTTAGGGTCCGGGACAGGAGGCTCACCCCTCCACTTT. Amino acid sequence: CASSLGSGTGGSPLHF.

This sequence joins TRBV12-3 or TRBV12-4 and TRBJ1-1; D is perhaps TRBD1 (5 bases). The V gene lost 8 bases and the J gene lost 8 bases, with 15 bases spanning the gap. The CDR3 contains 12 residues. CDR3 protein: CASGEWGGEAFF. The DNA for the CDR3 is TGTGCCAGCGGAGAGTGGGGGGGGGAAGCTTTCTTT.

This clone was seen more than once but under ten times. The chain links TRBV29-1 to TRBJ1-3; no definite D call. This CDR3 has 11 amino acids. Trimming took 8 bases from V and 4 from J, leaving 9 bases between them. CDR1 is SQVTM and CDR2 is ANQGSEA in the germline V gene. The CDR3 DNA reads as TGCAGCTCTAAGACAGGAAACACCATATATTTT. Its translation is CSSKTGNTIYF.

V and J are TRBV5-1 and TRBJ1-4, with D possibly matching TRBD1 (6 bases). Germline loops: CDR1 SGHRS, CDR2 YFSETQ. V shed 2 bases and J shed 1 base, with 12 bases lying between them. This CDR3 spans 16 amino acids. The chain's CDR3 is CASSLQGGGTNEKLFF. The CDR3 region has the DNA TGCGCCAGCAGCTTACAGGGAGGGGGAACTAATGAAAAACTGTTTTTT.

The count of this clone is one. The chain employs TRBV5-1 and TRBJ1-1; 9 positions agree with TRBD1. Unmatched junction bases numbered 0, after V lost 1 base and J lost 2 bases. CDR3 length equals 14 residues. The germline V gene encodes CDR1 SGHRS and CDR2 YFSETQ. CDR3 nucleotides: TGCGCCAGCAGCTTGACAGGGGGCAACACTGAAGCTTTCTTT. Its translation is CASSLTGGNTEAFF. The whole variable domain, filled in from reference TRBV5-1 and TRBJ1-1, reads KAGVTQTPRYLIKTRGQQVTLSCSPISGHRSVSWYQQTPGQGLQFLFEYFSETQRNKGNFPGRFSGRQFSNSRSEMNVSTLELGDSALYLCASSLTGGNTEAFFGQGTRLTVV.

The rearrangement uses TRBV27 and TRBJ2-7, with D tentatively TRBD2 (5 bases). Germline CDR1 reads MNHEY; CDR2 reads SMNVEV (reference sequence). V lost 3 bases and J 2 bases, leaving 11 bases between the germline ends. The CDR3 totals 14 residues. CDR3 loop: CASSFRPGTYEQYF. CDR3 coding DNA: TGTGCCAGCAGTTTTCGCCCGGGAACCTACGAGCAGTACTTC.

The chain employs TRBV4-1 and TRBJ2-5; 10 bases match TRBD2. This CDR3 spans 16 amino acids. Germline trimming cut 4 bases from V and 9 bases from J; bases unmatched to any gene: 14. Germline V gene lookup returns CDR1 MGHRA and CDR2 YSYEKL. The CDR3 sequence is CASSLLLAGAGGAQYF. The CDR3 DNA follows: TGCGCCAGCAGCCTCCTTCTAGCGGGGGCCGGTGGGGCCCAGTACTTC.